This T cell receptor (beta chain) appears in the sequencing data of a study of OX40 agonist ivuxolimab in advanced cancers. Study outcomes and limitations: Nonresponders, in some cases, also had low normalized T-cell clonal expansion. CD8+ T cells (on average) carried more expanded clones than CD4+ T cells.

Germline V gene lookup returns CDR1 GTSNPN and CDR2 SVGIG (reference sequence). The V gene end was trimmed by 4 bases and the J gene end by 8 bases; junction bases not matched to a gene: 2. This CDR3 has 13 amino acids. Sequencing was performed with immunoSEQ multiplex PCR; in TCRdb, only in-frame clones are kept and a portion is missing. The data hold about 80,000 clones, with about 85% observed a single time. With regard to this clone: Its target is unknown.

If patients had autoimmune disease history or systemic immunosuppression, they were excluded. This receptor was taken from an adult with an advanced solid tumor such as melanoma, head and neck, liver or kidney cancer. The sequencing used CD4+ or CD8+ T cells sorted from blood, collected in a trial of the OX40 agonist ivuxolimab. This chain joins TRBV30 and TRBJ2-1, with 13 positions matching TRBD2. CDR3 bases: TGTGCCTGGAAGGGACTAGCGGGATATGAGCAGTTCTTC. Translated, it gives CAWKGLAGYEQFF.